This entry lists 10 T cell receptor beta chains sequenced from one sample in a study of CD8+ T cells in alopecia areata. It was cDNA, reverse transcribed from extracted RNA, that served as the sequencing template. Repertoires were generated with immunoSEQ multiplex PCR, while TCRdb's copy carries only in-frame clones and drops some. The sample lists over 150,000 clones, 56% occurring once. The sample taken for sequencing was CD8+ T cells sorted from blood. The receptors originated from a human donor in good health.

This chain links TRBV6-5 with TRBJ2-7; no clear D. The germline CDR1 and CDR2 sequences are MNHEY and SVGAGI. This CDR3 comprises 12 residues. With 11 bases removed from V and 1 base from J, the gap between germline ends came to 12 bases. CDR3 sequence (DNA): TGTGCCGCCTGGAAGACTTCCTACGAGCAGTACTTC. Its protein product is CAAWKTSYEQYF.

V usage is TRBV7-6 and J usage is TRBJ2-1, with 8 nucleotides matching TRBD2. Per germline, CDR1 SGHVS and CDR2 FNYEAQ. The CDR3 has 17 residues. Trimming cost V 4 bases and J 4 bases; bases outside gene matches: 12. DNA of the CDR3: TGTGCCAGCAGCTCTCCGCGGGAGCGGGGGAATTACAATGAGCAGTTCTTC. Translated: CASSSPRERGNYNEQFF.

The chain links TRBV4-1 to TRBJ1-2; 7 bases are a match to TRBD1. This CDR3 contains 17 residues. CDR1 and CDR2 from the germline V gene are MGHRA and YSYEKL. J lost 8 bases, V lost 0 bases, and 15 bases had no gene match. The CDR3 loop is CASSQEGGGGVGQGYTF. CDR3 nucleotides: TGCGCCAGCAGCCAAGAAGGTGGAGGGGGCGTTGGTCAGGGCTACACCTTC.

This clone was recorded a few times. The rearrangement uses TRBV29-1 and TRBJ1-1; the D is unclear. Trimming shortened V by 7 bases and J by 3 bases, and 21 bases separated the two germline ends. CDR1 is SQVTM and CDR2 is ANQGSEA in the germline V gene. The length of the CDR3 is 15 residues. CDR3 region: CSADPVTGGDTEAFF. CDR3 coding DNA: TGCAGCGCCGATCCCGTTACCGGTGGGGACACTGAAGCTTTCTTT.

The V gene is TRBV29-1, the J gene TRBJ2-2, with no clear D. Trimming pared 5 bases from V and 4 bases from J, leaving 8 bases between. Germline CDR1 is SQVTM and CDR2 is ANQGSEA. This CDR3 region has 12 residues. CDR3 in DNA: TGCAGCGTTTCCGACCGCACCGGGGAGCTGTTTTTT. Its translation is CSVSDRTGELFF.

The V call is TRBV7-9, the J call TRBJ1-5; TRBD1 is a possible D gene (5 bases). V was cut by 1 base and J by 2 bases, with 18 bases left in between. CDR1 and CDR2 (germline): SEHNR, FQNEAQ (reference sequence). This CDR3 is built from 18 residues. The CDR3 DNA reads as TGTGCCAGCAGCTTAGGGGCCGACAGCTTAATAGGCAATCAGCCCCAGCATTTT. Its translation: CASSLGADSLIGNQPQHF.

V usage is TRBV7-9 and J usage is TRBJ2-3; unclear D gene. This CDR3 is built from 15 residues. V shed 5 bases and J shed 4 bases, with 16 bases lying between them. The germline V gene encodes CDR1 SEHNR and CDR2 FQNEAQ (reference sequence). CDR3 nucleotide sequence: TGTGCCAGCAGCGACGGTCAGAGGATCCCAGATACGCAGTATTTT. It encodes CASSDGQRIPDTQYF.

This clone was counted between two and nine times. V usage is TRBV18 and J usage is TRBJ2-3; 7 nucleotides agree with TRBD2. The CDR3 spans 17 residues. Losses at the gene ends were 3 bases for V and 1 base for J; bases not matched to a gene: 10. Germline CDR1 KGHSH, CDR2 LQKENI. CDR3 in amino acids: CASSPYLERGGTDTQYF. CDR3 bases: TGTGCCAGCTCACCCTACCTCGAGCGGGGAGGCACAGATACGCAGTATTTT.

V and J are TRBV25-1 and TRBJ1-3; D is undetermined. The V and J ends lost 5 bases and 7 bases respectively, with 6 bases between them. Germline V lookup: CDR1 MGHDK, CDR2 SYGVNS. This CDR3 has 11 amino acids. Here the CDR3 reads CASSFGNTIYF. The CDR3 nucleotides read TGTGCCAGCAGTTTCGGGAACACCATATATTTT.

This clone was counted between two and nine times. The chain combines TRBV7-9 with TRBJ1-5; no clear D gene. CDR1 is SEHNR, CDR2 FQNEAQ, per germline (reference sequence). The V end lost 1 base, the J end lost 4 bases, and 8 bases lay between the germline ends. This CDR3 is built from 14 residues. CDR3 region: CASSLGRPNQPQHF. The CDR3 bases are TGTGCCAGCAGCTTAGGGCGACCGAATCAGCCCCAGCATTTT.